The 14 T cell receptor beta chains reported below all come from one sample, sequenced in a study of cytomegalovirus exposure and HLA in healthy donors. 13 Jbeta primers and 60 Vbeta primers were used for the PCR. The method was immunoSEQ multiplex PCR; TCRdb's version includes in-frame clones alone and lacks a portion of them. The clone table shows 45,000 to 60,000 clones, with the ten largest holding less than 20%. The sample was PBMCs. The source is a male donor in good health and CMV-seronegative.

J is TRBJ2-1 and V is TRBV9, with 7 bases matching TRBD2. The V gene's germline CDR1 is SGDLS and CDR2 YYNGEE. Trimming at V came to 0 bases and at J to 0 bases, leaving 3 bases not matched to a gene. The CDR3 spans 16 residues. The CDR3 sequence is CASSVVAGDSYNEQFF. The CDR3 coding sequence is TGTGCCAGCAGCGTAGTCGCGGGGGACTCCTACAATGAGCAGTTCTTC.

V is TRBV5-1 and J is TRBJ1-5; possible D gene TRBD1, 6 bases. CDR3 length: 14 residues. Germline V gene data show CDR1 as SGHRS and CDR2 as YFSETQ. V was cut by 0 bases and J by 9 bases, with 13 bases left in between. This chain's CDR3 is CASSLGQGQGPQHF. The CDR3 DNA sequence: TGCGCCAGCAGCTTGGGGCAGGGGCAGGGGCCCCAGCATTTT.

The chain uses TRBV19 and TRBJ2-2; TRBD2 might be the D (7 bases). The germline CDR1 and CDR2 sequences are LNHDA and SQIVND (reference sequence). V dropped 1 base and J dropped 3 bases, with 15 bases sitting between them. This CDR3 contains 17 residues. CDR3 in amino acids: CASSIGYGGPDTGELFF. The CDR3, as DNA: TGTGCCAGTAGTATAGGATACGGGGGGCCCGACACCGGGGAGCTGTTTTTT.

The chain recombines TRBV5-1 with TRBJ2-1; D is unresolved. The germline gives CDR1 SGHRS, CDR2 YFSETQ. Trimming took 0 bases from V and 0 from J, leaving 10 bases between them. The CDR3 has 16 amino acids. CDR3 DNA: TGCGCCAGCAGCTTGGTCAAAGCGAGCTCCTACAATGAGCAGTTCTTC. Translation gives CASSLVKASSYNEQFF.

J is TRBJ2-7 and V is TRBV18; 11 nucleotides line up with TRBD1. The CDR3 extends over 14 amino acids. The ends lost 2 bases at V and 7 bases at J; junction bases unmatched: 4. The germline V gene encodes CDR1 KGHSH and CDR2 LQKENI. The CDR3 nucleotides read TGTGCCAGCTCACCAGCCGGGACAGGGGGAGAGCAGTACTTC. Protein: CASSPAGTGGEQYF.

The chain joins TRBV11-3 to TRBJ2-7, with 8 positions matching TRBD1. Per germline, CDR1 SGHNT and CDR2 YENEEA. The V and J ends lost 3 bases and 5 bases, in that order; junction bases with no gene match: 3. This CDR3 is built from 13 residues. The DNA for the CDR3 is TGTGCCAGCAGCTTGACAGGGGCACACGAGCAGTACTTC. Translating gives CASSLTGAHEQYF.

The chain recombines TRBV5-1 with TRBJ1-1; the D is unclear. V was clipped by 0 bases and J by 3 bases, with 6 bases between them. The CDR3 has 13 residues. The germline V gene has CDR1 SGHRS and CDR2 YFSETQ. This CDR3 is CASSLVADTEAFF. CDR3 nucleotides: TGCGCCAGCAGCTTGGTTGCGGACACTGAAGCTTTCTTT.

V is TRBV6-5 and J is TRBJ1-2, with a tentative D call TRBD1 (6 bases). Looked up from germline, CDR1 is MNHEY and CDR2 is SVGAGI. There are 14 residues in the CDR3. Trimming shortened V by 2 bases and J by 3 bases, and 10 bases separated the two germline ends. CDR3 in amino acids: CASSYAGADYGYTF. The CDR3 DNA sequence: TGTGCCAGCAGTTACGCAGGGGCCGACTATGGCTACACCTTC.

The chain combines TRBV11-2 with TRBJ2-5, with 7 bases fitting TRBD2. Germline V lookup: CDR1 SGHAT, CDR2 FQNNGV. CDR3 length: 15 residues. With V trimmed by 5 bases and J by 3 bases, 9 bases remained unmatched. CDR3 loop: CASSRGRGTKETQYF. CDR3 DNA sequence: TGTGCCAGCAGCCGCGGGCGGGGGACCAAAGAGACCCAGTACTTC.

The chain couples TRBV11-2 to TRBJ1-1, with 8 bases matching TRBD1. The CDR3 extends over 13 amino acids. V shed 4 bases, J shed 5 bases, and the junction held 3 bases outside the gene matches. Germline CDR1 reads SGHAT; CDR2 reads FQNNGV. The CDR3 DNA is TGTGCCAGCAGCTCAGGGGGCAGGACTGAAGCTTTCTTT. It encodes CASSSGGRTEAFF.

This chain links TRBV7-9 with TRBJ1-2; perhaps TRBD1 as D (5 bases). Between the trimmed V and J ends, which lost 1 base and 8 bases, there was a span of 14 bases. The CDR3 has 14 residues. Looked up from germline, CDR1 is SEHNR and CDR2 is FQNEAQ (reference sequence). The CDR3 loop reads CASSLDSGGGGYTF. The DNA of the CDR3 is TGTGCCAGCAGCTTAGATAGCGGGGGAGGAGGCTACACCTTC.

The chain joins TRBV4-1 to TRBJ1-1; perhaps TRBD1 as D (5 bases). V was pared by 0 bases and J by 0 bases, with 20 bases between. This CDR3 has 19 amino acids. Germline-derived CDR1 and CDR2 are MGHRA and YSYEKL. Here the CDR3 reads CASSQDSGVTGGMNTEAFF. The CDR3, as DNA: TGCGCCAGCAGCCAAGATAGTGGGGTCACCGGGGGGATGAACACTGAAGCTTTCTTT.

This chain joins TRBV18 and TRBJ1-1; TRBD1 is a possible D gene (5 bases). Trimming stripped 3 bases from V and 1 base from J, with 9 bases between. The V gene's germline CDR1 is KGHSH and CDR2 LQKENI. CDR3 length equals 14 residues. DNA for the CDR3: TGTGCCAGCTCACCGAACGGGGGGAACACTGAAGCTTTCTTT. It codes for CASSPNGGNTEAFF.

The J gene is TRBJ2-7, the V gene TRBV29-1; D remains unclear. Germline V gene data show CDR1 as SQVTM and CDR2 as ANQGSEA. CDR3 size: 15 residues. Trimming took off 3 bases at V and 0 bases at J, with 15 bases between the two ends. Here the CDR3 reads CSVDFRKESSYEQYF. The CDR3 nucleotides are TGCAGCGTTGACTTTCGCAAGGAGAGCTCCTACGAGCAGTACTTC.